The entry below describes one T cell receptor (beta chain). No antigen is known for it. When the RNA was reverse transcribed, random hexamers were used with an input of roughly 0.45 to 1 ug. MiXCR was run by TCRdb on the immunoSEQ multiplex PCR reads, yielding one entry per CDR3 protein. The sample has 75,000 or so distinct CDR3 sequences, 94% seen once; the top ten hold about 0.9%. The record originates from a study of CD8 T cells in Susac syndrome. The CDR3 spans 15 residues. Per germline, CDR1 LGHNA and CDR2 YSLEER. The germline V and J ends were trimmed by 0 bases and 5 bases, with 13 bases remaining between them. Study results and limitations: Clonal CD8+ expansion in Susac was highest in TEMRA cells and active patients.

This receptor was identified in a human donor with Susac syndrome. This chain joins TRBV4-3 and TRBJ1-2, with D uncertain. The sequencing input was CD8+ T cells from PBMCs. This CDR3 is CASSQDREGGYGYTF. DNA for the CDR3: TGCGCCAGCAGCCAAGATCGGGAGGGTGGTTATGGCTACACCTTC.